This T cell receptor beta chain is drawn from a study of blood T cell repertoires in COVID-19. Study background: The samples span acute and convalescent COVID-19 from the United States, Italy and Spain. PBMCs, B-cell-depleted T cells, or T cells were the source of the cDNA or gDNA that made up the material.

This CDR3 has 16 amino acids. V lost 0 bases and J 2 bases, leaving 12 bases between the germline ends. CDR1 SGDLS and CDR2 YYNGEE come from the germline V gene. Original processing methods: Quantification of nucleated cells was approximated via reference gene primer amplification. The protocol was immunoSEQ multiplex PCR, while the TCRdb copy is restricted to in-frame clones and leaves out a portion. V and J calls and clone size are copied from that table; D and trimming were computed from the DNA. The sample includes approximately 100,000 clones, approximately 84% of them seen just once. This clonotype was obtained from a woman between 55 and 75 years old with acute or convalescent COVID-19. The chain uses TRBV9 and TRBJ2-1; D unresolved. Sequencing was carried out using peripheral blood. The DNA for the CDR3 is TGTGCCAGCAGCGTAGATACCCCAACTACCTACAATGAGCAGTTCTTC. It encodes CASSVDTPTTYNEQFF.